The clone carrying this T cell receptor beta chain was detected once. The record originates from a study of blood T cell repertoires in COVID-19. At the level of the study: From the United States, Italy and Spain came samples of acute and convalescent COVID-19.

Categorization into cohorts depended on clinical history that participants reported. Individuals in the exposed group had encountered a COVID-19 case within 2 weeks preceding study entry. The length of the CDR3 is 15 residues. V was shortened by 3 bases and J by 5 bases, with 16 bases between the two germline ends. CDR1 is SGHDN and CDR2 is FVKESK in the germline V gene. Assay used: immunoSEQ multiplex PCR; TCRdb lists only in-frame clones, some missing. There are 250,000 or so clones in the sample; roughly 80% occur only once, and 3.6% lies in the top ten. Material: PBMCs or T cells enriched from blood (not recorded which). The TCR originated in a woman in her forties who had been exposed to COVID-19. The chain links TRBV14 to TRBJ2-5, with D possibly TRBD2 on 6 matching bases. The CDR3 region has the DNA TGTGCCAGCAGCCACGGAGGGAAAAGGCTGGAGACCCAGTACTTC. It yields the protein CASSHGGKRLETQYF.